This T cell receptor beta chain was sequenced during a study of T cells in Graves' hyperthyroidism and ophthalmopathy. Germline V lookup: CDR1 SGHRS, CDR2 YFSETQ. The V and J ends lost 1 base and 2 bases respectively, with 13 bases between them. This CDR3 spans 16 amino acids. This clonotype has only a few counts. TCR beta CDR3 regions were amplified from RNA transcripts. Initially, a first-round RT-PCR of the TCR CDR3 employed the HTBI primer set. One entry per CDR3 protein, called by TCRdb with MiXCR from the multiplex PCR reads. The sample yields 300,000 to 400,000 distinct CDR3 sequences, approximately 18% seen once. Patients having uncontrolled infection, another autoimmune disease, pregnancy or lactation were not included. Isolation of PBMCs was performed on around 9.7 ml fresh peripheral blood.

This receptor was taken from a woman between 45 and 65 years old with Graves' hyperthyroidism. The chain employs TRBV5-1 and TRBJ2-1; D perhaps matches TRBD2 (6 bases). Sequencing input: blood. The CDR3 spells CASSLLGGTAYNEQFF. The CDR3 DNA follows: TGCGCCAGCAGCTTGCTCGGGGGAACAGCCTACAATGAGCAGTTCTTC.